This T cell receptor beta chain comes out of a study of CD8+ T cells in alopecia areata. V was pared by 1 base and J by 5 bases, with 6 bases of the junction left unmatched. From germline, CDR1 is MGHDK and CDR2 SYGVNS. This CDR3 has 15 amino acids. Sequencing used cDNA as its template, made by extracting RNA and reverse transcribing it. Repertoires were generated with immunoSEQ multiplex PCR, while TCRdb's copy carries only in-frame clones and drops some. The repertoire consists of about 150,000 clones, with about 53% occurring once and the leading ten covering around 19%. The receptor comes from a human donor with alopecia areata. The specimen was CD8+ T cells sorted from blood, collected at week 0. The gene calls are TRBV25-1 and TRBJ1-1, with TRBD1 identical over 8 bases. As DNA, the CDR3 is TGTGCCAGCAGTGAATCCAGGACAGGGTGGACTGAAGCTTTCTTT. As protein: CASSESRTGWTEAFF.